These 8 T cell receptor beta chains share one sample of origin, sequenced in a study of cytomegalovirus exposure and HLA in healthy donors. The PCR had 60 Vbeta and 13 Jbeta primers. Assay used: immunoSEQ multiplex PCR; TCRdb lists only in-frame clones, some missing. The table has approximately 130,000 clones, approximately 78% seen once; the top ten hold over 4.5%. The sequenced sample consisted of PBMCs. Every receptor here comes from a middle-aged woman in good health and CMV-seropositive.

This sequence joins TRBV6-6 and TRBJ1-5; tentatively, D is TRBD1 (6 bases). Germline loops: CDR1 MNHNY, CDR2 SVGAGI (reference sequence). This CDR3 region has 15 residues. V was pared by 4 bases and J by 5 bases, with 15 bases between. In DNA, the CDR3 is TGTGCCAGCAGTTTAACGAACAGGGTCGATCAGCCCCAGCATTTT. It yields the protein CASSLTNRVDQPQHF.

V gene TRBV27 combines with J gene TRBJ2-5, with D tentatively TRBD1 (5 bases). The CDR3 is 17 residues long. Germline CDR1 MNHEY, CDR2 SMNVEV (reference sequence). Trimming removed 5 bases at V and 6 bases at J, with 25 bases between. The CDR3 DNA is TGTGCCAGCAGTACTTACTTCAGGGAAGGTAGTGGGAAGACCCAGTACTTC. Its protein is CASSTYFREGSGKTQYF.

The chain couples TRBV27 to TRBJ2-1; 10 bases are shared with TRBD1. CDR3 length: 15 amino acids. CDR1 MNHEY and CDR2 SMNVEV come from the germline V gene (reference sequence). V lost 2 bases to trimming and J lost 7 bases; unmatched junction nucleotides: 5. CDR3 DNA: TGTGCCAGCAGTTTACCGGGACAGGGGACGAATGAGCAGTTCTTC. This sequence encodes CASSLPGQGTNEQFF.

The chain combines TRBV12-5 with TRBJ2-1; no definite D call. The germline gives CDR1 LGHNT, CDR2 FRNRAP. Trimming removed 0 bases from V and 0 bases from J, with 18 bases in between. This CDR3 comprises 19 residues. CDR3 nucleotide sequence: TGTGCTAGTGGTTTGGTACCCAGCGTTGACCGAAGCTCCTACAATGAGCAGTTCTTC. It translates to CASGLVPSVDRSSYNEQFF.

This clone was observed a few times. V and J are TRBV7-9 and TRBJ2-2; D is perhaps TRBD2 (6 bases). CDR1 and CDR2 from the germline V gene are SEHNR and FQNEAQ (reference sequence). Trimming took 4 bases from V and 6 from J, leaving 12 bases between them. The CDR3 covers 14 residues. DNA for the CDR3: TGTGCCAGCAGCTCTCGACTAGTCTCCGGGGAGCTGTTTTTT. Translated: CASSSRLVSGELFF.

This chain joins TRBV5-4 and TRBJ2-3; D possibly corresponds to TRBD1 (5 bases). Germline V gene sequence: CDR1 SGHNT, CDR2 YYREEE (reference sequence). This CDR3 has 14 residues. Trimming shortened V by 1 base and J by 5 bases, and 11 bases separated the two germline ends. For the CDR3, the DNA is TGTGCCAGCAGCTTGCTTGGGGCTGAAGATACGCAGTATTTT. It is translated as CASSLLGAEDTQYF.

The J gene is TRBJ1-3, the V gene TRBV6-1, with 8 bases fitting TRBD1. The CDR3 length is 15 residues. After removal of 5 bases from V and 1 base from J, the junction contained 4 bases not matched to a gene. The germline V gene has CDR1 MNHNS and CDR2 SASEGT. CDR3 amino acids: CASSPTGGSGNTIYF. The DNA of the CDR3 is TGTGCCAGCAGTCCTACAGGGGGATCTGGAAACACCATATATTTT.

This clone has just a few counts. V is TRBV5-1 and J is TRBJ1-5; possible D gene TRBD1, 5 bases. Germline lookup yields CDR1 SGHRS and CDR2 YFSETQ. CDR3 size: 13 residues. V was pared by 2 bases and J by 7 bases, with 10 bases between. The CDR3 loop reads CASSFGGEQPQHF. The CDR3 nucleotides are TGCGCCAGCAGCTTCGGGGGAGAACAGCCCCAGCATTTT.